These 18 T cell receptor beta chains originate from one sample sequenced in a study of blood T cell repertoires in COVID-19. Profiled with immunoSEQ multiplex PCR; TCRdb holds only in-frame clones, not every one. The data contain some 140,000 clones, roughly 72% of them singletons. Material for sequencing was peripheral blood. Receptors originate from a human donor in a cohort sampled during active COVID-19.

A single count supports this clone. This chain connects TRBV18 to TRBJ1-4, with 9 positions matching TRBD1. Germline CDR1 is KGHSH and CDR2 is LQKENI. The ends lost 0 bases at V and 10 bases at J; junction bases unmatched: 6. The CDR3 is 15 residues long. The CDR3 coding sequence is TGTGCCAGCTCACCACCGGGACAGGGAGTAACAAAACTGTTTTTT. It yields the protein CASSPPGQGVTKLFF.

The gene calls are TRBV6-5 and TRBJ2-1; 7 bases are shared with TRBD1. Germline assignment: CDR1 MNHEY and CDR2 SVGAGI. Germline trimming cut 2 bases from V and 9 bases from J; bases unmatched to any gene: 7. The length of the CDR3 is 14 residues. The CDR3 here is CASSYLTGPGEQFF. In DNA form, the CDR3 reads TGTGCCAGCAGTTACCTGACAGGGCCCGGTGAGCAGTTCTTC.

The DNA for the CDR3 is TGTGCCAGCAGCCAGAGGGGGACAGTGAGTACTGAAGCTTTCTTT. Its protein product is CASSQRGTVSTEAFF. The V and J genes are TRBV3-1 (or the pseudogene TRBV3-2) and TRBJ1-1; 7 nucleotides line up with TRBD1. V shed 3 bases, J shed 5 bases, and the junction held 9 bases outside the gene matches. Germline V gives CDR1 LGHDT, CDR2 YNNKEL (reference sequence). The length of the CDR3 is 15 residues.

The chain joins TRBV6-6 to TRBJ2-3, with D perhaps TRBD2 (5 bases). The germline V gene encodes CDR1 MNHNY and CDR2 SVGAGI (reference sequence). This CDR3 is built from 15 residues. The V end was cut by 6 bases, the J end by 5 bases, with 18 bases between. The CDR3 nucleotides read TGTGCCAGCAGCCCTGGACGACCCCGGGAAGATACGCAGTATTTT. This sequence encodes CASSPGRPREDTQYF.

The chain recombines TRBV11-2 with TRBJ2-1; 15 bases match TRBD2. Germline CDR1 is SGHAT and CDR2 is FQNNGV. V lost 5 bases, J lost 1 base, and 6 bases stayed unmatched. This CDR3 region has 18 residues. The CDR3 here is CASSRTSGGAVSYNEQFF. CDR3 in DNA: TGTGCCAGCAGCAGGACTAGCGGGGGGGCCGTGTCCTACAATGAGCAGTTCTTC.

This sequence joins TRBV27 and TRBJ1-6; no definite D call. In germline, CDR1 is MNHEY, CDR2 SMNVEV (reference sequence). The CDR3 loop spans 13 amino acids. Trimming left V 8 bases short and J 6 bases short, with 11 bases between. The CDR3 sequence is CASRVFFNSPLHF. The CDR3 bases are TGTGCCAGCCGGGTTTTCTTTAATTCACCCCTCCACTTT.

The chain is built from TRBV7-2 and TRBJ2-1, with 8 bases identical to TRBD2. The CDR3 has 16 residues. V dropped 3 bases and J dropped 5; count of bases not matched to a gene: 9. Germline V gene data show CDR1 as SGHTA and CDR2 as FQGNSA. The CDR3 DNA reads TGTGCCAGCAGCTTTCACGAGCGGGGGCCCAACAATGAGCAGTTCTTC. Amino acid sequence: CASSFHERGPNNEQFF.

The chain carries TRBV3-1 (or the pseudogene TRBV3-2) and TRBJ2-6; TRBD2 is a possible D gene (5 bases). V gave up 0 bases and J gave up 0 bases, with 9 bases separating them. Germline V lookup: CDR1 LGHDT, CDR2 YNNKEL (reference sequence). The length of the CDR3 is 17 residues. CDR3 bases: TGTGCCAGCAGCCAAGATCTGGGGAGCTCTGGGGCCAACGTCCTGACTTTC. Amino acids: CASSQDLGSSGANVLTF.

CDR3: CASSGGAGTDTQYF. CDR3 nucleotide sequence: TGTGCCAGCAGCGGGGGGGCGGGCACAGATACGCAGTATTTT. V gene TRBV7-9 combines with J gene TRBJ2-3, with D possibly TRBD2 on 7 matching bases. The length of the CDR3 is 14 residues. Germline CDR1 SEHNR, CDR2 FQNEAQ (reference sequence). V was clipped by 5 bases and J by 1 base, with 10 bases between them.

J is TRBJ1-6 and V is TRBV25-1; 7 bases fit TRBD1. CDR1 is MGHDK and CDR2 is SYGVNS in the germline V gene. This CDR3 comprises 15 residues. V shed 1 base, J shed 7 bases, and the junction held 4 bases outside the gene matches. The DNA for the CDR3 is TGTGCCAGCAGTGAATGGGGGACAGAAAATTCACCCCTCCACTTT. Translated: CASSEWGTENSPLHF.

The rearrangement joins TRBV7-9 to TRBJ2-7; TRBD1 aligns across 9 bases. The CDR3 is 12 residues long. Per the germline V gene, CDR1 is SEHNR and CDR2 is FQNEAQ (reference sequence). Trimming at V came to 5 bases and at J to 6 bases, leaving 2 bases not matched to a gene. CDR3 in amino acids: CASSEDRGEQYF. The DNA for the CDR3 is TGTGCCAGCAGCGAGGACAGGGGCGAGCAGTACTTC.

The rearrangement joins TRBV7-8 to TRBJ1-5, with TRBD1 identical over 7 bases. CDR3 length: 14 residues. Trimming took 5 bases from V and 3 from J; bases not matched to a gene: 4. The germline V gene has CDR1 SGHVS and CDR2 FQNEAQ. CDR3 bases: TGTGCCAGCAGCCGGGGACAGCTCAATCAGCCCCAGCATTTT. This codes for CASSRGQLNQPQHF.

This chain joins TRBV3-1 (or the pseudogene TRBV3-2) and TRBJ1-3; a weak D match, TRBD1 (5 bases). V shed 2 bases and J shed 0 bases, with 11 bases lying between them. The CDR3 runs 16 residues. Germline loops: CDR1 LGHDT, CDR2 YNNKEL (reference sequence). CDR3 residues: CASSQNSGASGNTIYF. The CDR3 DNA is TGTGCCAGCAGCCAAAATAGCGGGGCCTCTGGAAACACCATATATTTT.

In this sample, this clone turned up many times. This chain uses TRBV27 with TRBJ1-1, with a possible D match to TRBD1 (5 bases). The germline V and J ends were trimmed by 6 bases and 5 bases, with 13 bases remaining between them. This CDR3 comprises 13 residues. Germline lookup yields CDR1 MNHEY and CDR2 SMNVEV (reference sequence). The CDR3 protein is CASRYQGSTEAFF. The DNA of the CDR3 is TGTGCCAGCAGGTATCAGGGATCGACTGAAGCTTTCTTT.

The CDR3 DNA reads TGTGCAACCGCTCGCCGGGGGTTTGTTTCCTACGAGCAGTACTTC. It translates to CATARRGFVSYEQYF. This sequence joins TRBV5-6 and TRBJ2-7; tentative D call: TRBD2 (6 bases). Germline V gene lookup returns CDR1 SGHDT and CDR2 YYEEEE. This CDR3 comprises 15 residues. Using reference TRBV5-6 and TRBJ2-7 for the parts outside the CDR3, the full variable domain is DAGVTQSPTHLIKTRGQQVTLRCSPKSGHDTVSWYQQALGQGPQFIFQYYEEEERQRGNFPDRFSGHQFPNYSSELNVNALLLGDSALYLCATARRGFVSYEQYFGPGTRLTVT.

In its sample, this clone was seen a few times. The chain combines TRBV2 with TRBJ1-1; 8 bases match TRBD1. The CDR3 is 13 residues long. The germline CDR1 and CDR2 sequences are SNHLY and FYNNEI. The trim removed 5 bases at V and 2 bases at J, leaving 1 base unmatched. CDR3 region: CASSQGANTEAFF. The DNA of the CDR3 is TGTGCCAGCAGTCAGGGGGCCAACACTGAAGCTTTCTTT.

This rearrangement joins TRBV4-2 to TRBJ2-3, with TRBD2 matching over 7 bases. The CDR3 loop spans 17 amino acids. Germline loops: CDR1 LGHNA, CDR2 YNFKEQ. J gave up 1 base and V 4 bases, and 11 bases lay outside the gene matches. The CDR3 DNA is TGTGCCAGCAGCCGCGGGGGTTCCGGCTCGGGCACAGATACGCAGTATTTT. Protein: CASSRGGSGSGTDTQYF.

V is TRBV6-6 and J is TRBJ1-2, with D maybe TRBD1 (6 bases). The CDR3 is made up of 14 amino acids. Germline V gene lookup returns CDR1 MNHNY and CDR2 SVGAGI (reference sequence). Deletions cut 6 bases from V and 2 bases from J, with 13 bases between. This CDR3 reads CASRTRGKNYGYTF. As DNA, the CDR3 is TGTGCCAGCAGAACAAGGGGGAAGAACTATGGCTACACCTTC.